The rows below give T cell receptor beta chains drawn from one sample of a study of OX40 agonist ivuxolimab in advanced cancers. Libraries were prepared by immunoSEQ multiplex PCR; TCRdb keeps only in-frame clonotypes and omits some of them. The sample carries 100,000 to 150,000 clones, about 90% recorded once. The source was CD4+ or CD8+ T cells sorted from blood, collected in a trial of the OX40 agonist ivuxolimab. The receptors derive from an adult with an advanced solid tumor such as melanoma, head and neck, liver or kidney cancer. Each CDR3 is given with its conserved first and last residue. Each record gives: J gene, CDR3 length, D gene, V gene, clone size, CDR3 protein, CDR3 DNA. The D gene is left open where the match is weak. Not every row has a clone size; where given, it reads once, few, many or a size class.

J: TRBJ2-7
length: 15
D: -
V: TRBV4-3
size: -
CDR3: CASSQDFAGSYEQYF
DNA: TGCGCCAGCAGCCAAGATTTTGCGGGATCCTACGAGCAGTACTTC

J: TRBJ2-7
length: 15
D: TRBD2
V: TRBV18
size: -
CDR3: CASSPGLAGAYEQYF
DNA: TGTGCCAGCTCACCGGGACTAGCGGGGGCCTACGAGCAGTACTTC

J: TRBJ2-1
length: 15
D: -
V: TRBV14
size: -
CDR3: CASSQGGAGFNEQFF
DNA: TGTGCCAGCAGCCAAGGAGGGGCGGGTTTCAATGAGCAGTTCTTC

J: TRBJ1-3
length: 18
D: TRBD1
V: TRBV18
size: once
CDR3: CASSPVPGQGASGNTIYF
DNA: TGTGCCAGCTCACCAGTCCCCGGACAGGGGGCTTCTGGAAACACCATATATTTT

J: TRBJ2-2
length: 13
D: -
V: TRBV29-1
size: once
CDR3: CSATPTVPGELFF
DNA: TGCAGCGCCACTCCGACAGTTCCGGGGGAGCTGTTTTTT

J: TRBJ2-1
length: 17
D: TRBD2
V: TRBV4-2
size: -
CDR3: CASSQDTSGARYNEQFF
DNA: TGTGCCAGCAGCCAAGACACTAGCGGGGCAAGATACAATGAGCAGTTCTTC

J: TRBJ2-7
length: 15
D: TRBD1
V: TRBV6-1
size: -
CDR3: CASSEGQGGSYEQYF
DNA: TGTGCCAGCAGTGAAGGACAGGGGGGATCCTACGAGCAGTACTTC

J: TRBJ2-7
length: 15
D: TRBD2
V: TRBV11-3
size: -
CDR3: CASSLVGGSSYEQYF
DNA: TGTGCCAGCAGCTTAGTGGGAGGGAGCTCCTACGAGCAGTACTTC

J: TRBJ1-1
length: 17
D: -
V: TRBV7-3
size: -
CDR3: CASSFLQASRTNTEAFF
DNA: TGTGCCAGCAGCTTCCTACAGGCGTCCCGGACGAACACTGAAGCTTTCTTT

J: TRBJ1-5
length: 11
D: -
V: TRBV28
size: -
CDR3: CASTQRGPQHF
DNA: TGTGCCAGCACCCAAAGGGGGCCCCAGCATTTT

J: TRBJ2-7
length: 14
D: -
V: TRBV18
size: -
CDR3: CASSPGTALYEQYF
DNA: TGTGCCAGCTCACCCGGGACGGCTCTCTACGAGCAGTACTTC

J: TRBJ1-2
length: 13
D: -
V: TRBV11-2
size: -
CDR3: CASSLAGAYGYTF
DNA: TGTGCCAGCAGCTTAGCAGGGGCCTATGGCTACACCTTC

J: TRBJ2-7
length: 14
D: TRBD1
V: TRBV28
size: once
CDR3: CASTLGTVLYEQYF
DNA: TGTGCCAGCACCCTCGGGACAGTCCTCTACGAGCAGTACTTC

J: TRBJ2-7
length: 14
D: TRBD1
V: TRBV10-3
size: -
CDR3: CAISRTGGIYEQYF
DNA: TGTGCCATCAGTAGGACAGGGGGGATATACGAGCAGTACTTC

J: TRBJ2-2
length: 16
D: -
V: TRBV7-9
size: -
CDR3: CASRPSGTKNTGELFF
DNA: TGTGCCAGCAGGCCTTCCGGGACCAAGAACACCGGGGAGCTGTTTTTT

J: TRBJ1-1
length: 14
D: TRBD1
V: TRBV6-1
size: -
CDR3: CASRNRGHLTEAFF
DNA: TGTGCCAGCAGAAACAGGGGGCATTTAACTGAAGCTTTCTTT

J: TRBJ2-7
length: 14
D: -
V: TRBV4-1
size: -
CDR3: CASSHFDYSYEQYF
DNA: TGCGCCAGCAGCCACTTCGACTACTCCTACGAGCAGTACTTC

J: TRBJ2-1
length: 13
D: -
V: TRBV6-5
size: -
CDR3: CASSYVEYNEQFF
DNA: TGTGCCAGCAGTTATGTAGAATACAATGAGCAGTTCTTC

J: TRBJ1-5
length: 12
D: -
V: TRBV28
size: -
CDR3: CASSPYSQFQHF
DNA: TGTGCCAGCAGTCCCTACTCTCAGTTCCAGCATTTT

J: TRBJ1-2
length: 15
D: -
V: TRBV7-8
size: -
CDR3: CASSFGGRSEYGYTF
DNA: TGTGCCAGCAGCTTCGGGGGGCGCTCCGAATATGGCTACACCTTC

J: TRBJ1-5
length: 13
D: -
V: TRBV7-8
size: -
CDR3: CASSLRDNQPQHF
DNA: TGTGCCAGCAGCTTGAGGGATAATCAGCCCCAGCATTTT

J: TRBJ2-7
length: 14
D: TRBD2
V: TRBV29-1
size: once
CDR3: CSVEKAGGSYEQYF
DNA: TGCAGCGTTGAGAAAGCGGGAGGGTCCTACGAGCAGTACTTC

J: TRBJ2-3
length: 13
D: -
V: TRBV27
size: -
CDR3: CASSYYNTDTQYF
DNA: TGTGCCAGCAGCTACTACAACACAGATACGCAGTATTTT

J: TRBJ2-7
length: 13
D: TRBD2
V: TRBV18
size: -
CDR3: CASSRDYPYEQYF
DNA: TGTGCCAGCTCAAGGGACTATCCCTACGAGCAGTACTTC

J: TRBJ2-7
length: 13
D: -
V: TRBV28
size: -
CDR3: CASSLKQGYEQYF
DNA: TGTGCCAGCAGTTTAAAACAGGGTTACGAGCAGTACTTC

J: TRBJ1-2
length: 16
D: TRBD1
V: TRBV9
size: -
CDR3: CASSVRDRGQLDGYTF
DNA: TGTGCCAGCAGCGTTAGGGACAGGGGGCAACTGGATGGCTACACCTTC

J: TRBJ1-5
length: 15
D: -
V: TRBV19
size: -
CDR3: CASSIGDGGYQPQHF
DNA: TGTGCCAGTAGTATTGGAGACGGGGGTTATCAGCCCCAGCATTTT

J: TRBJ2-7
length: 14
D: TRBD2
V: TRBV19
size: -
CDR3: CASRAGGPRYEQYF
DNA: TGTGCCAGTAGAGCGGGGGGGCCCCGATACGAGCAGTACTTC

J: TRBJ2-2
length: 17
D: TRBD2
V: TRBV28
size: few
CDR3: CASSLLAGIANTGELFF
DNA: TGTGCCAGCAGTTTACTAGCGGGGATCGCGAACACCGGGGAGCTGTTTTTT

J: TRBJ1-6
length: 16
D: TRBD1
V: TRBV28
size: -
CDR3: CASTRQGITYNSPLHF
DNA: TGTGCCAGCACCCGACAGGGTATCACCTATAATTCACCCCTCCACTTT

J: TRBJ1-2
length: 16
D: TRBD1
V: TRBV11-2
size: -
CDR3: CASSLGWTGGRYGYTF
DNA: TGTGCCAGCAGCTTAGGCTGGACAGGGGGAAGATATGGCTACACCTTC

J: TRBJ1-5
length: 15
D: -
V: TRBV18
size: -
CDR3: CASSPIRTENQPQHF
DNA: TGTGCCAGCTCACCAATAAGGACAGAGAATCAGCCCCAGCATTTT

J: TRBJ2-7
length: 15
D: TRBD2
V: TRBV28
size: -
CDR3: CASVRIAGVPYEQYF
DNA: TGTGCCAGCGTCCGCATAGCGGGAGTCCCCTACGAGCAGTACTTC

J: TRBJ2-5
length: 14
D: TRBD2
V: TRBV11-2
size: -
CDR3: CASSQTSGQETQYF
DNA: TGTGCCAGCAGTCAGACTAGCGGGCAAGAGACCCAGTACTTC

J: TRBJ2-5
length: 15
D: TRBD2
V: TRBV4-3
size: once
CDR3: CASSQVLAGLETQYF
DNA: TGCGCCAGCAGCCAAGTCCTAGCGGGATTGGAGACCCAGTACTTC

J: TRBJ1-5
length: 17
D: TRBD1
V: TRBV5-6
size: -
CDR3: CASSLALGGQGHQPQHF
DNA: TGTGCCAGCAGCTTGGCCCTAGGTGGACAGGGTCATCAGCCCCAGCATTTT

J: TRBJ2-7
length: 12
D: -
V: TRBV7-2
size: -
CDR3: CASSAGPYEQYF
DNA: TGTGCCAGCAGCGCCGGCCCCTACGAGCAGTACTTC

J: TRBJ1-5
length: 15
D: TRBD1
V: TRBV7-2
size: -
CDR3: CASSLETGPNQPQHF
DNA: TGTGCCAGCAGCTTAGAGACAGGGCCAAATCAGCCCCAGCATTTT

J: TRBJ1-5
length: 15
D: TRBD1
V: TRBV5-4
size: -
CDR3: CASSLGGTGGQPQHF
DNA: TGTGCCAGCAGCTTGGGAGGGACAGGGGGCCAGCCCCAGCATTTT

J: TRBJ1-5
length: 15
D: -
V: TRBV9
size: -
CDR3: CASGPGQGSNQPQHF
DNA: TGTGCCAGCGGACCGGGGCAGGGGAGCAATCAGCCCCAGCATTTT

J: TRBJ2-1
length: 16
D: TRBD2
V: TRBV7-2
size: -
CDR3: CASSFLGAGGYNEQFF
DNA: TGTGCCAGCAGCTTCCTGGGGGCGGGAGGGTACAATGAGCAGTTCTTC

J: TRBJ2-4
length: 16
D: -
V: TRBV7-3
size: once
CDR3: CASSPRPGLAKNIQYF
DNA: TGTGCCAGCAGTCCACGACCGGGTCTAGCCAAAAACATTCAGTACTTC

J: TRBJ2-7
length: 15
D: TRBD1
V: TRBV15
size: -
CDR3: CATSRGDREYYEQYF
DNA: TGTGCCACCAGCAGAGGGGACAGGGAGTACTACGAGCAGTACTTC

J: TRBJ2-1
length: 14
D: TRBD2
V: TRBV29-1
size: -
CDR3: CSVDRLAGAYEQFF
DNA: TGCAGCGTTGATCGACTAGCGGGAGCTTATGAGCAGTTCTTC

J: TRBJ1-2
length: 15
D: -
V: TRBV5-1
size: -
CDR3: CASRSGAVGWDGYTF
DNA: TGCGCCAGCAGATCTGGGGCAGTGGGATGGGATGGCTACACCTTC

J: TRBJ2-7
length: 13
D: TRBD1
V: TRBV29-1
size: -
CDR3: CSHPLEGQDEQYF
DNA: TGCAGCCACCCGCTTGAAGGACAGGACGAGCAGTACTTC

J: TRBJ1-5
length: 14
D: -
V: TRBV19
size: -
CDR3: CASSYDYSNQPQHF
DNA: TGTGCCAGTAGTTATGACTATAGCAATCAGCCCCAGCATTTT